These 10 T cell receptor beta chains originate from one sample sequenced in a study of T-cell memory formation after mild COVID-19. MiXCR, applied by TCRdb to the 5' RACE reads, yields one record per CDR3 protein. The top ten hold 2.5% to 3.5% of the sample, which has some 160,000 distinct CDR3 sequences, under 15% seen once. The sequenced sample consisted of PBMCs or a T cell subset sorted from them (not recorded which). These receptors were obtained from a young man who had mild COVID-19 (a few samples of this study predate the infection). Cell type and time point are not known.

This clonotype was observed a handful of times. J is TRBJ1-1 and V is TRBV6-6; D is ambiguous. V lost 8 bases to trimming and J lost 1 base, with 8 bases between them. Looked up from germline, CDR1 is MNHNY and CDR2 is SVGAGI (reference sequence). This CDR3 comprises 12 residues. CDR3 sequence (DNA): TGTGCCAGCGTTTACGGGAACACTGAAGCTTTCTTT. Its protein is CASVYGNTEAFF.

This clonotype appeared a few times. The V gene is TRBV20-1, the J gene TRBJ1-2; TRBD1 agrees at 8 bases. Germline V lookup: CDR1 DFQATT, CDR2 SNEGSKA (reference sequence). This CDR3 comprises 13 residues. Losses at the gene ends were 6 bases for V and 4 bases for J; bases not matched to a gene: 7. The CDR3 DNA reads as TGCAGTGCCACAGGACAGGGTGGCTATGGCTACACCTTC. Translating it yields CSATGQGGYGYTF.

This clonotype was counted many times. The chain employs TRBV7-9 and TRBJ1-3, with TRBD1 as a possible D gene (5 bases). Trimming pared 5 bases from V and 0 bases from J, leaving 11 bases between. CDR1 SEHNR and CDR2 FQNEAQ come from the germline V gene (reference sequence). The CDR3 extends over 15 amino acids. CDR3: CASSPRGNSGNTIYF. CDR3 bases: TGTGCCAGCAGCCCAAGGGGTAACTCTGGAAACACCATATATTTT.

The chain couples TRBV3-1 to TRBJ2-7; a possible D gene is TRBD2 (6 bases). Trimming took 1 base from V and 2 from J, leaving 12 bases between them. The CDR3 has 15 amino acids. Germline V gene sequence: CDR1 LGHDT, CDR2 YNNKEL (reference sequence). Here the CDR3 reads CASSQVGGYTYEQYF. CDR3 sequence (DNA): TGTGCCAGCAGCCAAGTCGGGGGTTATACCTACGAGCAGTACTTC.

The J gene is TRBJ1-1, the V gene TRBV12-3 or TRBV12-4; D is unclear. Trimming removed 5 bases from V and 1 base from J, with 11 bases in between. The CDR3 contains 14 residues. CDR3 in DNA: TGTGCCAGCAGTCCCCGGGTGGGGAACACTGAAGCTTTCTTT. Amino acid sequence: CASSPRVGNTEAFF.

This clonotype was found a few times. V usage is TRBV29-1 and J usage is TRBJ2-5; D possibly corresponds to TRBD2 (7 bases). The V gene's germline CDR1 is SQVTM and CDR2 ANQGSEA. V shed 8 bases and J shed 4 bases, with 17 bases lying between them. This CDR3 is built from 13 residues. The CDR3, as DNA: TGCAGCTCTTTGCGGGGGCTCGGAGAGACCCAGTACTTC. It translates to CSSLRGLGETQYF.

This clonotype has only one observation. The genes are TRBV7-6 and TRBJ2-5, with D possibly matching TRBD2 (7 bases). V lost 2 bases to trimming and J lost 4 bases, with 17 bases between them. This CDR3 comprises 16 residues. Germline V lookup: CDR1 SGHVS, CDR2 FNYEAQ. The CDR3 DNA reads as TGTGCCAGCAGCTTAAGGGGGGAGGGACCCCCAGAGACCCAGTACTTC. It yields the protein CASSLRGEGPPETQYF.

In its sample, this clonotype was seen a few times. This chain links TRBV7-9 with TRBJ1-2, with 8 bases matching TRBD1. Germline V gene lookup returns CDR1 SEHNR and CDR2 FQNEAQ (reference sequence). The CDR3 consists of 13 residues. V was pared by 3 bases and J by 6 bases, with 3 bases of the junction left unmatched. Written as DNA, the CDR3 is TGTGCCAGCAGCTTTGGACAGGGCCATGGCTACACCTTC. This gives the protein CASSFGQGHGYTF.

This clonotype was counted a few times. This chain links TRBV6-2 or TRBV6-3 with TRBJ2-1; TRBD2 aligns across 11 bases. The V gene end was trimmed by 6 bases and the J gene end by 6 bases; junction bases not matched to a gene: 7. This CDR3 has 15 residues. The V gene's germline CDR1 is MNHEY and CDR2 SVGEGT. The CDR3 loop reads CASSLLAGGRNEQFF. The CDR3 region has the DNA TGTGCCAGCAGCCTTCTAGCGGGGGGACGCAATGAGCAGTTCTTC.

The table lists this clonotype with a few counts. V usage is TRBV12-3 or TRBV12-4 and J usage is TRBJ1-6; D is ambiguous. CDR3 length: 14 residues. Between the trimmed V and J ends, which lost 7 bases and 2 bases, there was a span of 9 bases. CDR3: CASTPTPYNSPLHF. The CDR3 bases are TGTGCCAGCACCCCTACCCCCTATAATTCACCCCTCCACTTT.